What follows are 8 T cell receptor beta chains derived from one specimen sequenced in a study of T-cell reconstitution after alpha-beta-depleted transplantation in children. Unique molecular identifiers were incorporated during preparation of the TCRbeta library. One entry per CDR3 protein results from TCRdb running MiXCR on the PCR reads. The sample has about 97,000 distinct CDR3 sequences; approximately 8% are singletons. Sequenced here: PBMCs, sampled before TCRalphabeta/CD19-depleted stem cell transplant. These receptors originate from a boy between 2 and 15 years old with acute lymphoblastic leukemia, due to receive a stem cell transplant.

This clonotype showed up many times. The V call is TRBV20-1, the J call TRBJ1-6; D gene ambiguous. Germline V gene lookup returns CDR1 DFQATT and CDR2 SNEGSKA (reference sequence). The CDR3 is made up of 17 amino acids. Between the trimmed V and J ends, which lost 0 bases and 5 bases, there was a span of 17 bases. CDR3 sequence: CSARDYGRTTHNSPLHF. In nucleotides, the CDR3 is TGCAGTGCTAGAGATTACGGCAGAACTACTCATAATTCACCCCTCCACTTT.

This clonotype came up many times. The CDR3 carries no conserved terminal phenylalanine or tryptophan, so it likely arises from a read error. The CDR3 nucleotides are TGTGCCAGCAGCCCGGCGAGGGCTAACTATGGCTACACCCTC. It encodes CASSPARANYGYTL. The chain is built from TRBV5-6 and TRBJ1-2; D is undetermined. The length of the CDR3 is 14 residues. Germline CDR1 and CDR2: SGHDT and YYEEEE. V lost 4 bases to trimming and J lost 0 bases, with 10 bases between them.

This clonotype was recorded a few times. The V and J genes are TRBV5-1 and TRBJ2-7, with 8 bases matching TRBD1. With V trimmed by 0 bases and J by 6 bases, 2 bases remained unmatched. This CDR3 region has 13 residues. The germline gives CDR1 SGHRS, CDR2 YFSETQ. The CDR3 nucleotides are TGCGCCAGCAGCTTGGACAGGGGGTTCGAGCAGTACTTC. Protein product: CASSLDRGFEQYF. Variable domain in full (rest from reference TRBV5-1 and TRBJ2-7): KAGVTQTPRYLIKTRGQQVTLSCSPISGHRSVSWYQQTPGQGLQFLFEYFSETQRNKGNFPGRFSGRQFSNSRSEMNVSTLELGDSALYLCASSLDRGFEQYFGPGTRLTVT.

The chain joins TRBV6-1 to TRBJ1-3; no clear D. The CDR3 runs to 15 residues. Trimming shortened V by 5 bases and J by 0 bases, and 11 bases separated the two germline ends. The germline V gene has CDR1 MNHNS and CDR2 SASEGT. CDR3 coding DNA: TGTGCCAGCAGTACCACCGCCAACTCTGGAAACACCATATATTTT. This gives the protein CASSTTANSGNTIYF.

There are many counts of this clonotype. The chain combines TRBV7-2 with TRBJ1-6, with D tentatively TRBD1 (5 bases). The V and J ends lost 4 bases and 9 bases respectively, with 13 bases between them. Germline loops: CDR1 SGHTA, CDR2 FQGNSA. This CDR3 spans 14 amino acids. CDR3 protein: CASSSDSLGSPLHF. Written as DNA, the CDR3 is TGTGCCAGCAGCTCCGACAGCCTGGGTTCACCCCTCCACTTT.

This clonotype showed up many times. V gene TRBV28 combines with J gene TRBJ2-5; 9 bases are shared with TRBD2. The V and J ends lost 3 bases and 5 bases, in that order; junction bases with no gene match: 16. Per the germline V gene, CDR1 is MDHEN and CDR2 is SYDVKM. This CDR3 has 18 amino acids. The DNA of the CDR3 is TGTGCCAGCAGTTTCTCCCCGGCGGGGGACGCGGGGGGGGAGACCCAGTACTTC. It yields the protein CASSFSPAGDAGGETQYF.

Ten or more counts support this clonotype. The chain recombines TRBV20-1 with TRBJ1-5; 10 bases agree with TRBD1. The CDR3 runs to 14 residues. Trimming at V came to 5 bases and at J to 0 bases, leaving 1 base not matched to a gene. Germline V gene sequence: CDR1 DFQATT, CDR2 SNEGSKA (reference sequence). The DNA of the CDR3 is TGCAGTGCTGGACAGGGGGGTAGCAATCAGCCCCAGCATTTT. Protein product: CSAGQGGSNQPQHF.

This clonotype was counted many times. In DNA form, the CDR3 reads TGCAGCTCAAACCCCCGGACTAGCGGTGAGCAGTTCTTC. Residues: CSSNPRTSGEQFF. The chain links TRBV29-1 to TRBJ2-1; TRBD2 matches 10 bases. V lost 8 bases and J lost 9; bases outside the gene matches: 10. CDR1 and CDR2 (germline): SQVTM, ANQGSEA. CDR3 length: 13 residues.